Sequencing of this T cell receptor (beta chain) was carried out in a study of blood T cell repertoires in COVID-19. Study-wide background: T cells, B-cell-depleted T cells, or PBMCs supplied cDNA or gDNA.

This CDR3 comprises 19 residues. Trimming took 3 bases from V and 3 from J; bases not matched to a gene: 12. Per the germline V gene, CDR1 is SGHKS and CDR2 is YYEKEE (reference sequence). A PCR-confirmed or clinician-diagnosed COVID-19 case had contacted exposed participants within 2 weeks of entry. Generated by immunoSEQ multiplex PCR, the TCRdb table keeps only in-frame clones and is missing some. The sample includes fewer than 250,000 clones, around 90% of them seen just once. The V gene is TRBV5-5, the J gene TRBJ2-1; 13 positions agree with TRBD2. Input material: PBMCs or T cells enriched from blood (not recorded which). The source is a man in his thirties or forties who had been exposed to COVID-19. Here the CDR3 DNA reads TGTGCCAGCAGCTCTATTGCTGGACTAGCGGGGGTCAACTACAATGAGCAGTTCTTC. It encodes CASSSIAGLAGVNYNEQFF.